The 28 T cell receptor beta chains below all came from one sample that was sequenced in a study of CXCR3-negative and CXCR3-positive naive CD8 T cells. The TRB libraries of cDNA were built by UMI-labeled 5' RACE. No DNA is given; TCRdb re-called the 5' RACE reads and lists each CDR3 protein once. The sample totals roughly 100,000 distinct CDR3 sequences; its top ten clones hold around 1%. The sample comprised naive CXCR3- CD8+ T cells from blood. As for subset: CD45RO-CCR7+CD27+CD95- naive CD8+ T cells lacking CXCR3 (TNR3-). The origin of the receptors is a human donor in good health. Some clones in this sample may be carry-over from other donors' samples.

CDR3 loop: CSVEEWERGNEQFF. V usage is TRBV29-1 and J usage is TRBJ2-1; TCRdb indicates TRBD2, and absent DNA this call remains unverified. Germline-derived CDR1 and CDR2 are SQVTM and ANQGSEA. This CDR3 spans 14 amino acids.

The rearrangement joins TRBV7-2 to TRBJ2-1. CDR3 length: 16 amino acids. CDR1 is SGHTA and CDR2 is FQGNSA in the germline V gene. This chain's CDR3 is CASSFVAGGFDNEQFF.

The chain employs TRBV29-1 and TRBJ1-2. The CDR3 extends over 14 amino acids. Germline V gives CDR1 SQVTM, CDR2 ANQGSEA. This chain's CDR3 is CSVEDLQGMNGYTF.

J is TRBJ1-1 and V is TRBV27; TCRdb's D gene call, TRBD1, goes unchecked for lack of DNA. In germline, CDR1 is MNHEY, CDR2 SMNVEV (reference sequence). This CDR3 region has 14 residues. Here the CDR3 reads CASRPGSQLTEAFF.

V gene TRBV29-1 combines with J gene TRBJ2-7; TCRdb gives TRBD1 as the D gene, but with no DNA this cannot be confirmed. CDR1 SQVTM and CDR2 ANQGSEA come from the germline V gene. The CDR3 is made up of 13 amino acids. The CDR3 is CSVPGNPNYEQYF.

The V gene is TRBV2, the J gene TRBJ1-1. This CDR3 has 11 amino acids. Germline CDR1 is SNHLY and CDR2 is FYNNEI. The CDR3 reads CANGGPTEAFF.

J is TRBJ2-7 and V is TRBV7-2. The CDR3 length is 14 residues. Germline V gene sequence: CDR1 SGHTA, CDR2 FQGNSA. CDR3 sequence reads: CASSLYGYSYEQYF. Looking up the rest from reference TRBV7-2 and TRBJ2-7 gives the full variable domain: GAGVSQSPSNKVTEKGKDVELRCDPISGHTALYWYRQSLGQGLEFLIYFQGNSAPDKSGLPSDRFSAERTGGSVSTLTIQRTQQEDSAVYLCASSLYGYSYEQYFGPGTRLTVT.

The chain employs TRBV21-1 and TRBJ2-3. TRBV21-1 is a pseudogene locus. There are 11 residues in the CDR3. The CDR3 spells CASISSDTQYF.

The chain combines TRBV30 with TRBJ2-7; the D gene TCRdb calls, TRBD1, cannot be checked with no DNA. The CDR3 is 15 residues long. Germline V CDR1 and CDR2: GTSNPN, SVGIG (reference sequence). This CDR3 reads CAWSVQDRESSKQYF. Drawing the rest from reference TRBV30 and TRBJ2-7, the complete variable domain is SQTIHQWPATLVQPVGSPLSLECTVEGTSNPNLYWYRQAAGRGLQLLFYSVGIGQISSEVPQNLSASRPQDRQFILSSKKLLLSDSGFYLCAWSVQDRESSKQYFGPGTRLTVT.

V usage is TRBV4-3 and J usage is TRBJ2-4. Germline lookup yields CDR1 LGHNA and CDR2 YSLEER. The CDR3 is 16 residues long. CDR3 in amino acids: CASSPDSNHSVLNQYF.

CDR3 in amino acids: CASFGLGRTQYF. V and J are TRBV6-2 or TRBV6-3 and TRBJ2-5; TCRdb's D call of TRBD2 is untestable without DNA. The CDR3 has 12 amino acids. Germline lookup yields CDR1 MNHEY and CDR2 SVGEGT.

CDR3 sequence: CASSSREVILQETQYF. The chain is built from TRBV7-2 and TRBJ2-5; TCRdb selects TRBD2, and the lack of DNA leaves this call unchecked. Looked up from germline, CDR1 is SGHTA and CDR2 is FQGNSA. This CDR3 contains 16 residues.

The chain uses TRBV12-3 or TRBV12-4 and TRBJ2-3; TCRdb lists TRBD2, though no DNA is available to test this call. The CDR3 is 17 residues long. The chain's CDR3 is CASSRMAGGVVADTQYF.

The CDR3 reads CSVEAGTAYGYTF. The chain uses TRBV29-1 and TRBJ1-2; TCRdb names TRBD1, which stays unverified in the absence of DNA. The V gene's germline CDR1 is SQVTM and CDR2 ANQGSEA. This CDR3 is built from 13 residues.

The rearrangement links TRBV20-1 to TRBJ1-2; TCRdb calls TRBD1, which cannot be checked without DNA. Germline CDR1 DFQATT, CDR2 SNEGSKA (reference sequence). This CDR3 has 12 amino acids. The CDR3 reads CSAQDREYGYTF.

The chain links TRBV4-1 to TRBJ2-3; TCRdb calls TRBD2, which cannot be checked without DNA. The CDR3 contains 16 residues. The germline gives CDR1 MGHRA, CDR2 YSYEKL. CDR3 protein: CASSRSGGPSTDTQYF.

The gene calls are TRBV20-1 and TRBJ1-5; TCRdb proposes TRBD1, but this gene call is untestable without DNA. The CDR3 length is 14 residues. Per germline, CDR1 DFQATT and CDR2 SNEGSKA (reference sequence). CDR3 loop: CSATGVEGNQPQHF.

The genes are TRBV12-5 and TRBJ2-3; the D call of TRBD1 rests on TCRdb alone, since no DNA is present to check it. Germline lookup yields CDR1 LGHNT and CDR2 FRNRAP. The CDR3 is 16 residues long. CDR3 amino acids: CASGNPQGSSTDTQYF.

This clonotype is medium-sized (0.01 to 0.1%) by frequency. V usage is TRBV30 and J usage is TRBJ2-3; the TCRdb call, TRBD2, lacks DNA for checking. Germline V gene lookup returns CDR1 GTSNPN and CDR2 SVGIG (reference sequence). The CDR3 loop spans 16 amino acids. The CDR3 sequence is CAWTPGLAGGQDTQYF.

The rearrangement links TRBV20-1 to TRBJ2-1; TCRdb outputs TRBD1, but without DNA this stays unchecked. CDR3 length: 20 amino acids. Germline CDR1 reads DFQATT; CDR2 reads SNEGSKA (reference sequence). The CDR3 region is CSASSKMGSLSPQGNNEQFF.

The chain recombines TRBV3-1 with TRBJ1-1; TCRdb indicates TRBD1, and absent DNA this call remains unverified. Germline CDR1 and CDR2: LGHDT and YNNKEL (reference sequence). The CDR3 covers 16 residues. CDR3 sequence: CASSQDSLDRPLEAFF. Full variable domain (missing parts from reference TRBV3-1 and TRBJ1-1): DTAVSQTPKYLVTQMGNDKSIKCEQNLGHDTMYWYKQDSKKFLKIMFSYNNKELIINETVPNRFSPKSPDKAHLNLHINSLELGDSAVYFCASSQDSLDRPLEAFFGQGTRLTVV.

The V call is TRBV15, the J call TRBJ2-1; TCRdb lists TRBD2, though no DNA is available to test this call. Germline V gene sequence: CDR1 LNHNV, CDR2 YYDKDF (reference sequence). The CDR3 length is 16 residues. The CDR3 spells CATSRELAAVINEQFF.

This chain links TRBV30 with TRBJ2-1; TCRdb's D call of TRBD2 is untestable without DNA. Per the germline V gene, CDR1 is GTSNPN and CDR2 is SVGIG (reference sequence). The CDR3 has 17 residues. The CDR3 loop is CAWSSLDWTSGTNEQFF.

This rearrangement joins TRBV27 to TRBJ2-5; TCRdb reports TRBD2, a call that lacks DNA to check it against. CDR1 and CDR2 from the germline V gene are MNHEY and SMNVEV (reference sequence). The CDR3 has 13 residues. CDR3 in amino acids: CASLGEMRETQYF.

The V and J genes are TRBV4-2 and TRBJ2-7; TCRdb names TRBD1, which stays unverified in the absence of DNA. Germline CDR1 LGHNA, CDR2 YNFKEQ. This CDR3 is built from 14 residues. The chain's CDR3 is CASSQEGGRGEQYF.

The CDR3 region is CASGETSGSTQYF. The rearrangement links TRBV12-5 to TRBJ2-3; the D gene TCRdb calls, TRBD2, cannot be checked with no DNA. Germline CDR1 LGHNT, CDR2 FRNRAP. This CDR3 is 13 amino acids long.

The chain couples TRBV6-6 to TRBJ2-3. This CDR3 region has 11 residues. CDR1 MNHNY and CDR2 SVGAGI come from the germline V gene (reference sequence). CDR3 protein: CASSFLDTQYF.

The chain uses TRBV29-1 and TRBJ2-1; the TCRdb D gene call, TRBD1, has no DNA to confirm it. The CDR3 is 16 residues long. Germline lookup yields CDR1 SQVTM and CDR2 ANQGSEA. Here the CDR3 reads CSAVARGLGSYNEQFF.